The rows below give T cell receptor beta chains drawn from one sample of a study of blood T cell repertoires in COVID-19. Here immunoSEQ multiplex PCR was the method, and the copy in TCRdb shows in-frame clones only, minus some. The table includes some 73,000 clones, less than 85% detected once. Sequences were obtained from peripheral blood. Source of these receptors: a man in his sixties with acute or convalescent COVID-19. Both conserved end residues are part of each CDR3. A D gene is named only where the DNA matches it firmly. Only part of the rows carry a size: once, few, many, or a class if the clone is expanded.

v_call: TRBV5-6; j_call: TRBJ2-2; clone_size: few; d_call: TRBD2; cdr3_nt: TGTGCCAGCAGCTTACTAGCGGCGGAGATCACCGGGGAGCTGTTTTTT; cdr3_aa: CASSLLAAEITGELFF
v_call: TRBV2; j_call: TRBJ2-2; clone_size: .; d_call: .; cdr3_nt: TGTGCCAGCAAACAGGGAAACACCGGGGAGCTGTTTTTT; cdr3_aa: CASKQGNTGELFF
v_call: TRBV28; j_call: TRBJ2-2; clone_size: .; d_call: .; cdr3_nt: TGTGCCAGCAGTCGCAGGGGGGTGAACACCGGGGAGCTGTTTTTT; cdr3_aa: CASSRRGVNTGELFF
v_call: TRBV19; j_call: TRBJ1-3; clone_size: .; d_call: .; cdr3_nt: TGTGCCAGTAGTAGGAACAGTGGAAACACCATATATTTT; cdr3_aa: CASSRNSGNTIYF
v_call: TRBV2; j_call: TRBJ1-5; clone_size: .; d_call: TRBD1; cdr3_nt: TGTGCCAGCAGTGTTACAGGGACAGGCCAGCCCCAGCATTTT; cdr3_aa: CASSVTGTGQPQHF
v_call: TRBV5-1; j_call: TRBJ2-3; clone_size: .; d_call: .; cdr3_nt: TGCGCCAGCAGCCAGACCCCGGAGACTCGTCTAAACACAGATACGCAGTATTTT; cdr3_aa: CASSQTPETRLNTDTQYF
v_call: TRBV4-1; j_call: TRBJ1-5; clone_size: once; d_call: .; cdr3_nt: TGCGCCAGCAGCCAAGTGTTAGCGAGGACAGTTATATATAGCAATCAGCCCCAGCATTTT; cdr3_aa: CASSQVLARTVIYSNQPQHF
v_call: TRBV5-1; j_call: TRBJ2-2; clone_size: .; d_call: TRBD2; cdr3_nt: TGCGCCAGCAGCCATTCCGGGACTAGCGGTCACCAGGACACCGGGGAGCTGTTTTTT; cdr3_aa: CASSHSGTSGHQDTGELFF
v_call: TRBV11-2; j_call: TRBJ1-4; clone_size: .; d_call: TRBD1; cdr3_nt: TGTGCCAGCAGCTTATTGGGGACAGGGGCGTTTAATGAAAAACTGTTTTTT; cdr3_aa: CASSLLGTGAFNEKLFF
v_call: TRBV10-2; j_call: TRBJ2-5; clone_size: .; d_call: TRBD1; cdr3_nt: TGCGCCAGCAGTGAGAGACAGGGTTCGACCCAGTACTTC; cdr3_aa: CASSERQGSTQYF
v_call: TRBV21-1; j_call: TRBJ2-5; clone_size: .; d_call: .; cdr3_nt: TGTGCCAGCAGCACCGGACAGGCCGGGACTAGGGGAGCCCAAGAGACCCAGTACTTC; cdr3_aa: CASSTGQAGTRGAQETQYF
v_call: TRBV6-5; j_call: TRBJ2-7; clone_size: .; d_call: .; cdr3_nt: TGTGCCAGCACCGGGGAATCCTACGAGCAGTACTTC; cdr3_aa: CASTGESYEQYF
v_call: TRBV5-1; j_call: TRBJ2-3; clone_size: .; d_call: .; cdr3_nt: TGCGCCAGCAGCTTGGATAGCGTCTCGTGGGCGGATACGCAGTATTTT; cdr3_aa: CASSLDSVSWADTQYF
v_call: TRBV4-1; j_call: TRBJ2-3; clone_size: .; d_call: .; cdr3_nt: TGCGCCAGCAGCCAAGATTCGAGGGAGGCCACAGATACGCAGTATTTT; cdr3_aa: CASSQDSREATDTQYF
v_call: TRBV24-1; j_call: TRBJ2-2; clone_size: .; d_call: TRBD1; cdr3_nt: TGTGCCACCGGCCCAAGGACAGGTGGATCCGGGGAGCTGTTTTTT; cdr3_aa: CATGPRTGGSGELFF
v_call: TRBV30; j_call: TRBJ1-2; clone_size: .; d_call: .; cdr3_nt: TGTGCCTGGAGTGTAGGGGGTAATGGCCACACCTTC; cdr3_aa: CAWSVGGNGHTF
v_call: TRBV2; j_call: TRBJ1-1; clone_size: .; d_call: .; cdr3_nt: TGTGCCAGCAGTGAGTTGGGGGGGGCTTTCTTT; cdr3_aa: CASSELGGAFF
v_call: TRBV19; j_call: TRBJ1-5; clone_size: once; d_call: .; cdr3_nt: TGTGCCAGTAGAGGGGAGGGATCTCAGCCCCAGCATTTT; cdr3_aa: CASRGEGSQPQHF
v_call: TRBV12-3/TRBV12-4; j_call: TRBJ1-4; clone_size: .; d_call: .; cdr3_nt: TGTGCCAGCAGAAGAGCAACTAATGAAAAACTGTTTTTT; cdr3_aa: CASRRATNEKLFF
v_call: TRBV2; j_call: TRBJ2-2; clone_size: .; d_call: TRBD2; cdr3_nt: TGTGCCAGCCGAATAGGACTAGCGTCGAACACCGGGGAGCTGTTTTTT; cdr3_aa: CASRIGLASNTGELFF
v_call: TRBV5-1; j_call: TRBJ2-3; clone_size: .; d_call: .; cdr3_nt: TGCGCCAGCAGCTTCTACTCCGCCGATACGCAGTATTTT; cdr3_aa: CASSFYSADTQYF
v_call: TRBV3-1/TRBV3-2; j_call: TRBJ1-5; clone_size: few; d_call: TRBD1; cdr3_nt: TGTGCCAGCAGCTATTCAGGGGGCGGTCAGCCCCAGCATTTT; cdr3_aa: CASSYSGGGQPQHF
v_call: TRBV6-5; j_call: TRBJ2-1; clone_size: .; d_call: TRBD2; cdr3_nt: TGTGCCAGCACTCTAGCGGGAGAAGAGGAGCAGTTCTTC; cdr3_aa: CASTLAGEEEQFF
v_call: TRBV5-1; j_call: TRBJ1-1; clone_size: .; d_call: .; cdr3_nt: TGCGCCAGCAGCTTAACAGTCTCTATGAACACTGAAGCTTTCTTT; cdr3_aa: CASSLTVSMNTEAFF
v_call: TRBV5-1; j_call: TRBJ1-5; clone_size: .; d_call: TRBD1; cdr3_nt: TGCGCCAGCAACCCCCGGACAGGGTGGACCTATCAGCCCCAGCATTTT; cdr3_aa: CASNPRTGWTYQPQHF
v_call: TRBV6-5; j_call: TRBJ2-2; clone_size: .; d_call: .; cdr3_nt: TGTGCCAGCAGTTACCCTAACACCGGGGAGCTGTTTTTT; cdr3_aa: CASSYPNTGELFF
v_call: TRBV2; j_call: TRBJ1-1; clone_size: .; d_call: TRBD1; cdr3_nt: TGTGCCAGCAGCAGGGACAGGGGAGGAACTGAAGCTTTCTTT; cdr3_aa: CASSRDRGGTEAFF
v_call: TRBV6-5; j_call: TRBJ2-3; clone_size: once; d_call: .; cdr3_nt: TGTGCCAGCAGCAGGCTCACACGGAGCACAGATACGCAGTATTTT; cdr3_aa: CASSRLTRSTDTQYF
v_call: TRBV28; j_call: TRBJ2-7; clone_size: .; d_call: .; cdr3_nt: TGTGCCAGCAGTTCGCCGGGACACCGAAGTAACGAGCAGTACTTC; cdr3_aa: CASSSPGHRSNEQYF
v_call: TRBV6-1; j_call: TRBJ2-1; clone_size: .; d_call: .; cdr3_nt: TGTGCCAGCCTAAGCGGAGACTACAATGAGCAGTTCTTC; cdr3_aa: CASLSGDYNEQFF
v_call: TRBV18; j_call: TRBJ1-5; clone_size: few; d_call: TRBD1; cdr3_nt: TGTGCCAGCTCACCCCGCGGGACAGGGAATCAGCCCCAGCATTTT; cdr3_aa: CASSPRGTGNQPQHF
v_call: TRBV6-5; j_call: TRBJ2-3; clone_size: .; d_call: TRBD2; cdr3_nt: TGTGCCAGCAGTTCTAGCGGGGGGGTCGATACGCAGTATTTT; cdr3_aa: CASSSSGGVDTQYF
v_call: TRBV7-7; j_call: TRBJ2-7; clone_size: few; d_call: TRBD2; cdr3_nt: TGTGCCAGCAGCTTAAAACTAGCGGGCGAGCAGTACTTC; cdr3_aa: CASSLKLAGEQYF
v_call: TRBV2; j_call: TRBJ1-2; clone_size: .; d_call: TRBD1; cdr3_nt: TGTGCCAGCAGTCTGACAGGGGGTAACTATGGCTACACCTTC; cdr3_aa: CASSLTGGNYGYTF
v_call: TRBV4-1; j_call: TRBJ2-5; clone_size: .; d_call: TRBD1; cdr3_nt: TGCGCCAGCAGCCGACTTCAGGGGGCTGAAGAGACCCAGTACTTC; cdr3_aa: CASSRLQGAEETQYF
v_call: TRBV2; j_call: TRBJ2-5; clone_size: .; d_call: .; cdr3_nt: TGTGCCAGCAGTCGCGATTTCGGGGGACGGACCCAAAAAGAGACCCAGTACTTC; cdr3_aa: CASSRDFGGRTQKETQYF
v_call: TRBV3-1/TRBV3-2; j_call: TRBJ1-4; clone_size: .; d_call: .; cdr3_nt: TGTGCCAGCAGCCAAGGGGGCCTCCCATCGGATGAAAAACTGTTTTTT; cdr3_aa: CASSQGGLPSDEKLFF
v_call: TRBV19; j_call: TRBJ1-5; clone_size: many; d_call: TRBD1; cdr3_nt: TGTGCCACCACGATGGGCAGGGGGGCTCCTAATAGCAATCAGCCCCAGCATTTT; cdr3_aa: CATTMGRGAPNSNQPQHF
v_call: TRBV6-5; j_call: TRBJ1-6; clone_size: .; d_call: .; cdr3_nt: TGTGCCAGCGGGGGGGCGTCGCTGTCACCCCTCCACTTT; cdr3_aa: CASGGASLSPLHF
v_call: TRBV19; j_call: TRBJ2-5; clone_size: .; d_call: TRBD2; cdr3_nt: TGTGCCAGTAGGATGTCGCAGCGGGGGGGACAAGAGACCCAGTACTTC; cdr3_aa: CASRMSQRGGQETQYF
v_call: TRBV7-8; j_call: TRBJ1-1; clone_size: .; d_call: .; cdr3_nt: TGTGCCAGCAGCTTAGGAGTCCAGGGCTCGAACACTGAAGCTTTCTTT; cdr3_aa: CASSLGVQGSNTEAFF
v_call: TRBV9; j_call: TRBJ1-3; clone_size: .; d_call: .; cdr3_nt: TGTGCCAGCAGCGCATCAGGGTTCTCTGGAAACACCATATATTTT; cdr3_aa: CASSASGFSGNTIYF
v_call: TRBV19; j_call: TRBJ2-2; clone_size: .; d_call: .; cdr3_nt: TGTGCCAGTAGATCTCGACTGGACACCGGGGAGCTGTTTTTT; cdr3_aa: CASRSRLDTGELFF
v_call: TRBV7-8; j_call: TRBJ2-4; clone_size: .; d_call: TRBD1; cdr3_nt: TGTGCCAGCAGCTTCAATCCGGGGACAGGTCCAGCCTTGGTCAAAAACATTCAGTACTTC; cdr3_aa: CASSFNPGTGPALVKNIQYF
v_call: TRBV7-9; j_call: TRBJ2-3; clone_size: few; d_call: .; cdr3_nt: TGTGCCAGCAGCTTAGTCGCGGCAGATACGCAGTATTTT; cdr3_aa: CASSLVAADTQYF
v_call: TRBV3-1/TRBV3-2; j_call: TRBJ2-5; clone_size: .; d_call: .; cdr3_nt: TGTGCCAGCAGCTCGTGGACAGACAGCTCGAAAGAGACCCAGTACTTC; cdr3_aa: CASSSWTDSSKETQYF
v_call: TRBV24-1; j_call: TRBJ1-2; clone_size: .; d_call: TRBD1; cdr3_nt: TGTGCCAAGAACAGGGGGCTGAGCTATGGCTACACCTTC; cdr3_aa: CAKNRGLSYGYTF
v_call: TRBV5-8; j_call: TRBJ2-3; clone_size: .; d_call: .; cdr3_nt: TGTGCCAGCAGCCGTAGCGGAGTCTTCCTAGATACGCAGTATTTT; cdr3_aa: CASSRSGVFLDTQYF
v_call: TRBV7-8; j_call: TRBJ2-2; clone_size: .; d_call: TRBD1; cdr3_nt: TGTGCCAGCAGCTCAGCCGGGACAGGGGATGTCGGGGAGCTGTTTTTT; cdr3_aa: CASSSAGTGDVGELFF
v_call: TRBV6-5; j_call: TRBJ1-1; clone_size: .; d_call: TRBD1; cdr3_nt: TGTGCCAGCACGGAGGGGGCGCGGTCTGAAGCTTTCTTT; cdr3_aa: CASTEGARSEAFF
v_call: TRBV2; j_call: TRBJ2-7; clone_size: .; d_call: TRBD1; cdr3_nt: TGTGCCAGCAGTGAACTGACAGGGGGCACGCAGTACTTC; cdr3_aa: CASSELTGGTQYF
v_call: TRBV7-9; j_call: TRBJ2-6; clone_size: .; d_call: .; cdr3_nt: TGTGCCAGCAGCTTAGTCAGGGGTGAGGCCAACGTCCTGACTTTC; cdr3_aa: CASSLVRGEANVLTF
v_call: TRBV11-3; j_call: TRBJ2-1; clone_size: .; d_call: .; cdr3_nt: TGTGCCAGCAGCTTAGGCATCTTGGGGGGGCTACACAATGAGCAGTTCTTC; cdr3_aa: CASSLGILGGLHNEQFF
v_call: TRBV30; j_call: TRBJ1-1; clone_size: .; d_call: .; cdr3_nt: TGTGCCTGGAGTGAACGGGTGGCTTTCTTT; cdr3_aa: CAWSERVAFF
v_call: TRBV7-9; j_call: TRBJ1-4; clone_size: few; d_call: .; cdr3_nt: TGTGCCAGCAGTACAGACGGAAATAATGAAAAACTGTTTTTT; cdr3_aa: CASSTDGNNEKLFF
v_call: TRBV28; j_call: TRBJ1-1; clone_size: .; d_call: .; cdr3_nt: TGTGCCAGCAAGGCGGGGAACACTGAAGCTTTCTTT; cdr3_aa: CASKAGNTEAFF